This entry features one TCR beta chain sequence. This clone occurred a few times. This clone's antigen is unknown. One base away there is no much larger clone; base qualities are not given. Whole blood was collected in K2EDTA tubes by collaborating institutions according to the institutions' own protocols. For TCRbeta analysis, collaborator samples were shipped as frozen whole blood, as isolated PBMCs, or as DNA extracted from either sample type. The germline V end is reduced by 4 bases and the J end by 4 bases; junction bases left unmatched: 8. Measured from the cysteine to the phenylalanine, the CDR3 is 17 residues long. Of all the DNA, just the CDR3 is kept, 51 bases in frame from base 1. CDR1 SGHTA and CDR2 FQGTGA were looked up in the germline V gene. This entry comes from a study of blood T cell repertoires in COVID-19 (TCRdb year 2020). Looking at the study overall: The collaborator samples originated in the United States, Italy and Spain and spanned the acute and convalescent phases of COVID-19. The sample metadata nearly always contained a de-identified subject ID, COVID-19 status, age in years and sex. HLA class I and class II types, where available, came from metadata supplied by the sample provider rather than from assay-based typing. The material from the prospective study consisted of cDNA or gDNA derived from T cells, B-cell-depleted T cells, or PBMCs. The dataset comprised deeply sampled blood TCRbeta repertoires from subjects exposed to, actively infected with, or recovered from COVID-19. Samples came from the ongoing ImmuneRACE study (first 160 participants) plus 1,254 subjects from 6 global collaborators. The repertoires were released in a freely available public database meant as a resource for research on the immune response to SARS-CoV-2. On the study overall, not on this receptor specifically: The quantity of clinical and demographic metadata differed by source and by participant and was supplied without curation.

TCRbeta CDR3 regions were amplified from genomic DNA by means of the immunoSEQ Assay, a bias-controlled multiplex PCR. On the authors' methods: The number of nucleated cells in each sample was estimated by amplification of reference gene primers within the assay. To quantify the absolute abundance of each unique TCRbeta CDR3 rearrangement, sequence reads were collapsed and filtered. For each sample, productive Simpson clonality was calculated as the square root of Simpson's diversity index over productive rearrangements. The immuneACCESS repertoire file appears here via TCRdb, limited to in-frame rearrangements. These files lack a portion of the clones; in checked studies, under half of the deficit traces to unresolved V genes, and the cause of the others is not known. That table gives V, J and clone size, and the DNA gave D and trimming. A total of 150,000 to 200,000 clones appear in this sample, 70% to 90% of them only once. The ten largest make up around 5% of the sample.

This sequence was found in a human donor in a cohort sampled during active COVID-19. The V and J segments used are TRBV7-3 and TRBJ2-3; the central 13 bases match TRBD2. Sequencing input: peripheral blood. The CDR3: CASSSITSGRAPDTQYF. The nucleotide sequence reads TGTGCCAGCAGCTCAATTACTAGCGGGAGGGCCCCAGATACGCAGTATTTT.